This is a list of T cell receptor beta chains from one sample in a study of blood T cell repertoires in COVID-19. The table came from immunoSEQ multiplex PCR; TCRdb's copy has only in-frame clones and leaves some out. The sample has around 250,000 clones, roughly nine tenths seen once. Sequences were obtained from PBMCs or T cells enriched from blood (not recorded which). The receptors were sampled from a human donor in a cohort exposed to, infected with or recovered from COVID-19 (not recorded which). The donor label of this sample is uncertain. The conserved cysteine and the conserved F or W are not part of the CDR3 here. Fields, in order: V gene, J gene, D gene, CDR3 protein. D genes are given only for firm matches.

V gene: TRBV30; J gene: TRBJ1-1; D gene: NA; CDR3 protein: AWSVIQGVGEAF
V gene: TRBV4-1; J gene: TRBJ2-3; D gene: NA; CDR3 protein: ASSVQRSTDTQY
V gene: TRBV6-6; J gene: TRBJ2-1; D gene: TRBD2; CDR3 protein: ASSYGRGRTYNEQF
V gene: TRBV19; J gene: TRBJ1-5; D gene: TRBD1; CDR3 protein: ASSLGTGGVQPQH
V gene: TRBV19; J gene: TRBJ1-2; D gene: NA; CDR3 protein: ASSMAYGYT
V gene: TRBV30; J gene: TRBJ1-6; D gene: NA; CDR3 protein: AWSATQGNVSPLH
V gene: TRBV7-9; J gene: TRBJ2-7; D gene: TRBD1; CDR3 protein: ASSLVGQLTYEQY
V gene: TRBV12-5; J gene: TRBJ2-5; D gene: TRBD2; CDR3 protein: ASVPSAGGRETQY
V gene: TRBV7-2; J gene: TRBJ2-3; D gene: TRBD1; CDR3 protein: ASSRPDRETLATQY
V gene: TRBV27; J gene: TRBJ2-7; D gene: NA; CDR3 protein: ASSSRFNRVSDEQY
V gene: TRBV15; J gene: TRBJ1-6; D gene: NA; CDR3 protein: ATSSQGAGSYNSPLH
V gene: TRBV30; J gene: TRBJ1-1; D gene: NA; CDR3 protein: AWSAGINTEAF
V gene: TRBV6-5; J gene: TRBJ1-1; D gene: NA; CDR3 protein: ASRRDTLEAF
V gene: TRBV6-5; J gene: TRBJ2-7; D gene: TRBD1; CDR3 protein: ASRWDSTYEQY
V gene: TRBV4-3; J gene: TRBJ2-5; D gene: TRBD2; CDR3 protein: ASSQGGGLQETQY
V gene: TRBV3-1/TRBV3-2; J gene: TRBJ1-4; D gene: NA; CDR3 protein: ASSQGDLGEKLF
V gene: TRBV4-2; J gene: TRBJ1-1; D gene: NA; CDR3 protein: ASSQVGGEAF
V gene: TRBV3-1/TRBV3-2; J gene: TRBJ1-3; D gene: NA; CDR3 protein: ASSHVRRSNGNTIY
V gene: TRBV10-2; J gene: TRBJ2-1; D gene: TRBD2; CDR3 protein: ASRTSGANNEQF
V gene: TRBV7-2; J gene: TRBJ1-2; D gene: TRBD1; CDR3 protein: ASSLRGRGLHGYT
V gene: TRBV30; J gene: TRBJ1-1; D gene: NA; CDR3 protein: AWANTGWGNTEAF
V gene: TRBV6-5; J gene: TRBJ2-5; D gene: TRBD2; CDR3 protein: ASISGGRETQY
V gene: TRBV5-1; J gene: TRBJ1-5; D gene: NA; CDR3 protein: ASSSGQINQPQH
V gene: TRBV29-1; J gene: TRBJ2-3; D gene: NA; CDR3 protein: SVEYEYPDTQY
V gene: TRBV11-2; J gene: TRBJ1-1; D gene: NA; CDR3 protein: ASSLAGLTEAF
V gene: TRBV9; J gene: TRBJ1-1; D gene: NA; CDR3 protein: ASSVLGVNTEAF
V gene: TRBV7-9; J gene: TRBJ2-5; D gene: NA; CDR3 protein: ASSSRGQETQY
V gene: TRBV4-2; J gene: TRBJ1-2; D gene: NA; CDR3 protein: ASSRAGALDYGYT
V gene: TRBV4-1; J gene: TRBJ2-1; D gene: TRBD2; CDR3 protein: ASALPGGASNEQF
V gene: TRBV6-1; J gene: TRBJ1-1; D gene: NA; CDR3 protein: ASRGADTEAF
V gene: TRBV27; J gene: TRBJ1-2; D gene: TRBD1; CDR3 protein: ASSSTGGGYT
V gene: TRBV2; J gene: TRBJ1-3; D gene: NA; CDR3 protein: ASSEGGVLGNTIY
V gene: TRBV7-9; J gene: TRBJ2-1; D gene: TRBD1; CDR3 protein: ASSALDRVDPNEQF
V gene: TRBV19; J gene: TRBJ2-1; D gene: NA; CDR3 protein: ASSILLLSSYNEQF
V gene: TRBV5-1; J gene: TRBJ1-6; D gene: TRBD1; CDR3 protein: ASSGTTGERNSPLH
V gene: TRBV4-1; J gene: TRBJ2-3; D gene: TRBD2; CDR3 protein: ASKAAALSGDPTDTQY
V gene: TRBV15; J gene: TRBJ1-3; D gene: NA; CDR3 protein: ATSSGRDSSGNTIY
V gene: TRBV4-1; J gene: TRBJ2-7; D gene: TRBD1; CDR3 protein: ASSQGDSEQY
V gene: TRBV7-2; J gene: TRBJ1-1; D gene: NA; CDR3 protein: ASSPFGGLNTEAF
V gene: TRBV2; J gene: TRBJ2-5; D gene: TRBD2; CDR3 protein: ASTPQPGLAEETQY
V gene: TRBV11-2; J gene: TRBJ2-1; D gene: TRBD2; CDR3 protein: ASSSRLAGGRDNEQF
V gene: TRBV6-5; J gene: TRBJ2-7; D gene: NA; CDR3 protein: ASSQNSGDEQY
V gene: TRBV19; J gene: TRBJ1-1; D gene: TRBD1; CDR3 protein: ASTATGTGGFEAF
V gene: TRBV4-1; J gene: TRBJ2-7; D gene: NA; CDR3 protein: ASSQVVLEVYEQY
V gene: TRBV4-2; J gene: TRBJ1-6; D gene: TRBD1; CDR3 protein: ASSQGPGQGLDAPLH
V gene: TRBV5-1; J gene: TRBJ1-1; D gene: TRBD1; CDR3 protein: ASSPAGTGTEAF
V gene: TRBV6-5; J gene: TRBJ2-7; D gene: NA; CDR3 protein: ASSYFQGYEQY
V gene: TRBV5-4; J gene: TRBJ2-5; D gene: NA; CDR3 protein: ASSLVEGEETQY
V gene: TRBV7-8; J gene: TRBJ1-4; D gene: NA; CDR3 protein: ASSTERVLREKLF
V gene: TRBV9; J gene: TRBJ2-2; D gene: TRBD2; CDR3 protein: ASSVQSGENTGELF
V gene: TRBV7-3; J gene: TRBJ2-1; D gene: NA; CDR3 protein: ASSLTTEFYNEQF
V gene: TRBV11-1; J gene: TRBJ1-2; D gene: NA; CDR3 protein: ASSLAGGDGYT